This entry lists 6 T cell receptor beta chains sequenced from one sample in a study of cytomegalovirus exposure and HLA in healthy donors. TCRdb's copy holds only in-frame clones and misses some; the assay was immunoSEQ multiplex PCR. The sample lists some 69,000 clones, about 94% occurring once. The specimen sequenced was PBMCs. Source of these receptors: a man aged 18 to 29 in good health and CMV-seropositive.

V and J are TRBV5-4 and TRBJ2-3; TRBD2 is a possible D gene (7 bases). Trimming stripped 3 bases from V and 4 bases from J, with 18 bases between. The CDR3 spans 16 residues. Germline-derived CDR1 and CDR2 are SGHNT and YYREEE (reference sequence). The CDR3 sequence: CASSSPRGEGADTQYF. The CDR3 DNA follows: TGTGCCAGCAGCTCGCCCCGGGGGGAGGGGGCAGATACGCAGTATTTT.

This sequence joins TRBV4-2 and TRBJ2-3, with 9 bases that match TRBD2. From germline, CDR1 is LGHNA and CDR2 YNFKEQ. This CDR3 comprises 16 residues. V lost 2 bases and J lost 9; bases outside the gene matches: 12. The CDR3 here is CASSQPSGGGATTQYF. CDR3 bases: TGTGCCAGCAGCCAACCCAGCGGCGGGGGGGCCACCACGCAGTATTTT.

The chain has TRBV11-3 and TRBJ1-4; 9 bases are a match to TRBD1. Trimming removed 4 bases from V and 11 bases from J; junction bases left unmatched: 5. Germline V gives CDR1 SGHNT, CDR2 YENEEA. The CDR3 has 13 residues. The CDR3 region is CASSSGQGWKLFF. Here the CDR3 DNA reads TGTGCCAGCAGCTCGGGACAGGGATGGAAACTGTTTTTT. Looking up the rest from reference TRBV11-3 and TRBJ1-4 gives the full variable domain: EAGVVQSPRYKIIEKKQPVAFWCNPISGHNTLYWYLQNLGQGPELLIRYENEEAVDDSQLPKDRFSAERLKGVDSTLKIQPAELGDSAVYLCASSSGQGWKLFFGSGTQLSVL.

The chain couples TRBV29-1 to TRBJ2-7; a possible D gene is TRBD2 (6 bases). The CDR3 consists of 12 residues. From germline, CDR1 is SQVTM and CDR2 ANQGSEA. Trimming took 6 bases from V and 4 from J, leaving 13 bases between them. Here the CDR3 reads CSVEGPNYEQYF. DNA of the CDR3: TGCAGCGTGGAGGGACCGAATTACGAGCAGTACTTC.

This rearrangement joins TRBV11-2 to TRBJ2-3; no definite D call. The CDR3 runs to 14 residues. Trimming stripped 2 bases from V and 1 base from J, with 7 bases between. Germline assignment: CDR1 SGHAT and CDR2 FQNNGV. The chain's CDR3 is CASSLNTGTDTQYF. DNA of the CDR3: TGTGCCAGCAGCTTAAATACGGGCACAGATACGCAGTATTTT.

This rearrangement joins TRBV18 to TRBJ2-7; a weak D match, TRBD1 (6 bases). CDR3 length equals 16 residues. V was clipped by 0 bases and J by 2 bases, with 14 bases between them. CDR1 is KGHSH and CDR2 is LQKENI in the germline V gene. The DNA of the CDR3 is TGTGCCAGCTCACCACCCAGGGGCGCTTCGACCTACGAGCAGTACTTC. Protein product: CASSPPRGASTYEQYF.